Reported below is one TCR beta chain. This clone has only a few counts. Its antigen specificity is not known. Per-nucleotide qualities are absent, and no much larger clonotype sits a single base away. Library preparation was by the immunoSEQ multiplex PCR assay. To provide template for TCR sequencing, every sample had RNA extracted and reverse transcribed into cDNA. SuperScript III was used for first-strand cDNA synthesis, primed with a 2:1 mix of oligo-dT and random hexamers. A synthetic immune receptor repertoire was used to measure amplification bias, and any remaining bias was corrected computationally. On the authors' methods: Raw reads were preprocessed for error removal, and CDR3 was defined according to IMGT conventions as running from the conserved cysteine to phenylalanine. Clonality was computed by normalizing Shannon entropy by log2 of the number of productive unique TCRs and subtracting the result from 1. Whether scalp clones were CD4 or CD8 was inferred by matching scalp TCRbeta sequences against CD4 and CD8 repertoires sorted from blood. The table was pulled from immuneACCESS by TCRdb, which kept in-frame rearrangements only. Such tables lose some clones; where checked, under half of the loss comes from unresolved V genes, and the rest has no known cause. V and J calls and clone size are copied from that table; D and trimming were computed from the DNA. The sample data list more than 95,000 clones, and 86% of these were observed just once. The ten top clones hold over 8.5% of the sample.

There are 13 amino acids in the CDR3, from cysteine to phenylalanine inclusive. Of all the DNA, just the CDR3 is kept, 39 bases in frame from base 1. The germline ends are 9 bases apart after V is trimmed by 1 base and J by 5 bases. The CDR1 and CDR2 encoded by the germline V gene are SQVTM and ANQGSEA. This specimen's treatment or condition label, per the study, means: oral pan-JAK inhibitor, 5-10 mg twice daily. Lesional scalp punch biopsies and peripheral blood were obtained from alopecia areata patients. After PBMCs were isolated by density centrifugation and stained for CD3, CD4 and CD8, a FACSAria was used to sort CD4+ and CD8+ T cells. These data are taken from a study of CD8+ T cells in alopecia areata (dated by TCRdb to 2017 to 2018). Context from the whole study: The treated patients, all with moderate-to-severe alopecia areata, were enrolled in an open-label pilot trial of oral tofacitinib given at 5 to 10 mg twice daily. Scalp clonality was compared among normal scalp (n=4), patchy alopecia areata scalp (n=8), and alopecia totalis/universalis scalp (n=8). Patients on tofacitinib were biopsied at baseline and after 4 and 24 weeks of treatment, and several of the patients also had a later scalp biopsy. RNA was obtained with the PAXgene miRNA kit for fixed scalp, the miRNeasy kit for PBMCs, and the RNeasy kit for mouse skin. High-throughput TCRbeta sequencing was used to examine T cell clonal expansion in alopecia areata in both the C3H/HeJ mouse model and human patients. TCRbeta CDR3 regions were amplified by immunoSEQ multiplex PCR using 35 Vbeta forward and 13 Jbeta reverse primers. In treated patients, disease severity was measured using the SALT score, which gives the percentage of scalp surface area affected. Patients received tofacitinib for 6 to 18 months and were then followed off drug for 6 months to check for delayed response and recurrence. Human TCRbeta sequencing covered scalp tissue and sorted CD4+ and CD8+ peripheral blood T cells from patchy and totalis/universalis alopecia areata patients and healthy controls. What the work shows at the level of the full study, not this receptor alone: During tofacitinib treatment, many expanded lesional clones remained in scalp and blood, and this persistence may partly explain relapse after treatment is stopped. Unlike mouse skin, where gammadelta T cells dominate, normal human skin contains resident alphabeta T cells that get sequenced too, which complicates analysis of the scalp TCR repertoire. Scalp clonality and the number of expanded CD8+ clones among the top 100 scalp clones were significantly decreased by tofacitinib. The treated cohort was small, with a single nonresponder, so links between baseline CD8+ expansion and response need larger studies. Lesional scalp, especially in alopecia totalis/universalis, showed higher clonality and more expanded CD8+ clones than normal scalp, suggesting antigenic drive. Shared TCR sequences between patients were less evident than in mice, which may be partly attributable to HLA diversity in the patient population.

This specimen consisted of CD8+ T cells sorted from blood, obtained between weeks 30 and 35, from a patient treated with tofacitinib. The rearranged segments are TRBV29-1 and TRBJ2-1, with no confidently assigned D gene. The source is a human donor with alopecia areata. The nucleotides are TGCAGCGTTGAAGTATTCAGTGACAATGAGCAGTTCTTC. This yields the protein CSVEVFSDNEQFF.